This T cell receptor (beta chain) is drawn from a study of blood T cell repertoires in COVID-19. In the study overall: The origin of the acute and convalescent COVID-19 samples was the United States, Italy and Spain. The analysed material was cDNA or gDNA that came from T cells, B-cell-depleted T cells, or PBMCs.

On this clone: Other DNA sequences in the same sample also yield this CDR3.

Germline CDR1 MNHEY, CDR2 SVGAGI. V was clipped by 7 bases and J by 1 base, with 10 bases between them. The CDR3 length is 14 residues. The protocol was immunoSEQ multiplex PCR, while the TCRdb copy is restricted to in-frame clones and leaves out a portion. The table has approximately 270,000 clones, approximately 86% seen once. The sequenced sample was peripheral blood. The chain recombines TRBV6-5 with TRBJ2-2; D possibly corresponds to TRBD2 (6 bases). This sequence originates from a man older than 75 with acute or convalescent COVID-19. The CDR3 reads CASKGTLNTGELFF. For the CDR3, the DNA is TGTGCCAGCAAGGGGACTTTGAACACCGGGGAGCTGTTTTTT.